In this sample, the clone carrying this T cell receptor (beta chain) is medium-sized (0.01 to 0.1%). CDR1 and CDR2 (germline): LGHDT, YNNKEL (reference sequence). The CDR3 totals 17 residues. V dropped 2 bases and J dropped 7; count of bases not matched to a gene: 15. About 500 ng RNA was reverse transcribed with alpha and beta constant-region primers. Using multiplexing indices, alpha and beta chain libraries were generated apart by chain-specific third strand synthesis. In TCRdb, the 5' RACE reads were re-called with MiXCR into one record per CDR3 protein. The sample has some 10,000 distinct CDR3 sequences; roughly 8% are singletons. All unsorted peripheral T cells were captured because whole blood was used without fractionation. Control samples came from some eleven uninfected healthy donors, four of them resampled after about three months. These data belong to a study of HIV-infected patients and healthy controls.

Sequencing was carried out using blood. This rearrangement joins TRBV3-1 to TRBJ2-5, with 8 bases aligning to TRBD2. The sequence derives from an adult in good health. The CDR3 sequence is CASSQSIGGGFEGTQYF. The CDR3 bases are TGTGCCAGCAGCCAAAGTATCGGGGGGGGCTTCGAGGGGACCCAGTACTTC.